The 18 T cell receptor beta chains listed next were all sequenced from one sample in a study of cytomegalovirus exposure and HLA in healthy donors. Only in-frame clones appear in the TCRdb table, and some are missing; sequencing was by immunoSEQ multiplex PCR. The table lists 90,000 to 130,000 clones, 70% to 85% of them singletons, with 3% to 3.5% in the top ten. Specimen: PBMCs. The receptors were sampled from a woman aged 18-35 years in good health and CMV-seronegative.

The CDR3 protein is CASSGTGDTGELFF. Here the CDR3 DNA reads TGTGCCAGCAGTGGGACAGGGGACACCGGGGAGCTGTTTTTT. The chain carries TRBV6-5 and TRBJ2-2, with TRBD1 identical over 10 bases. Germline loops: CDR1 MNHEY, CDR2 SVGAGI. Trimming cost V 5 bases and J 3 bases; bases outside gene matches: 0. This CDR3 contains 14 residues.

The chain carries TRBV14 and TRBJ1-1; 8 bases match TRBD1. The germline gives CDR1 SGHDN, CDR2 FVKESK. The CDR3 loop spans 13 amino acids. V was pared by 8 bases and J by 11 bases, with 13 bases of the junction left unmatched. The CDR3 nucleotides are TGTGCCAGCGGAACGACAGGGGAGGTCACGGCTTTCTTT. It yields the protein CASGTTGEVTAFF.

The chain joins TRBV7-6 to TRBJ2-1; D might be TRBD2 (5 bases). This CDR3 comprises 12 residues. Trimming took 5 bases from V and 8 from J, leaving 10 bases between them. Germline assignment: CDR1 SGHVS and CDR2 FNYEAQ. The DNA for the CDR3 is TGTGCCAGCAGCAGAGACGGGGATGAGCAGTTCTTC. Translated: CASSRDGDEQFF.

The CDR3: CASSVGLAGLYEQYF. The CDR3, as DNA: TGTGCCAGTAGTGTTGGGCTAGCGGGCCTCTACGAGCAGTACTTC. V gene TRBV19 combines with J gene TRBJ2-7; 8 nucleotides align to TRBD2. The CDR3 consists of 15 residues. The V gene end was trimmed by 5 bases and the J gene end by 3 bases; junction bases not matched to a gene: 9. Germline CDR1 is LNHDA and CDR2 is SQIVND (reference sequence).

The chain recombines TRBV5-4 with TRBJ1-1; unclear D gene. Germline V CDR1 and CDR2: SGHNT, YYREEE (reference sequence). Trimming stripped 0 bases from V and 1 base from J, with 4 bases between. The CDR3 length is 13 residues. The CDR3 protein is CASSLDRNTEAFF. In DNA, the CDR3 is TGTGCCAGCAGCTTGGACAGGAACACTGAAGCTTTCTTT.

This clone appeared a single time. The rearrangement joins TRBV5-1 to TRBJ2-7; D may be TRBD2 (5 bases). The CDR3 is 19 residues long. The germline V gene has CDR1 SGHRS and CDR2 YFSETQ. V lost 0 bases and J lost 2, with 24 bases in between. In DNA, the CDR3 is TGCGCCAGCAGCTTGGCCTCTCGGGGTATATGGGCCAGAACCTACGAGCAGTACTTC. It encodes CASSLASRGIWARTYEQYF.

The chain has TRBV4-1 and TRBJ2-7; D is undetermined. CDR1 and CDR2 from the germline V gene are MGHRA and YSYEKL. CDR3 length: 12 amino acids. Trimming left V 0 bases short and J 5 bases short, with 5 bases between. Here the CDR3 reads CASSQEGHEQYF. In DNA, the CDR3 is TGCGCCAGCAGCCAAGAGGGCCACGAGCAGTACTTC.

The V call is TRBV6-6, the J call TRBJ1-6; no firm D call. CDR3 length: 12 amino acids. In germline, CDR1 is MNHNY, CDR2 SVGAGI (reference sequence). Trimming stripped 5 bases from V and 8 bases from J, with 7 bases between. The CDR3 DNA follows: TGTGCCAGCAGTGTTAGCCATTCACCCCTCCACTTT. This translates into CASSVSHSPLHF.

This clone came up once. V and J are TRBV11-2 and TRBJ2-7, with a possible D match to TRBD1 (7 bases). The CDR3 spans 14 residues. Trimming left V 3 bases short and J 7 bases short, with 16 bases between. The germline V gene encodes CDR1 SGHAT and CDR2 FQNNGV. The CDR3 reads CASSFLLQGREQYF. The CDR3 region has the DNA TGTGCCAGCAGCTTTCTTCTACAGGGGAGGGAGCAGTACTTC.

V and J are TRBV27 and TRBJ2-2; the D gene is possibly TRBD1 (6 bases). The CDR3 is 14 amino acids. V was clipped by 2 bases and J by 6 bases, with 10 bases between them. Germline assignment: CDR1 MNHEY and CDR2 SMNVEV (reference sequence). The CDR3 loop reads CASSLSNRAGELFF. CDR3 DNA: TGTGCCAGCAGTTTAAGTAACAGGGCCGGGGAGCTGTTTTTT.

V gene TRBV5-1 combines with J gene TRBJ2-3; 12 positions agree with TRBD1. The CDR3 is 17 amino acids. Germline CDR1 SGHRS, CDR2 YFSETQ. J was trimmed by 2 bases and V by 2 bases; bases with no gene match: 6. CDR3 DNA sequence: TGCGCCAGCAGCTTTTCGGGGACAGGGGGCTTCACAGATACGCAGTATTTT. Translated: CASSFSGTGGFTDTQYF.

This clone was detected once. DNA of the CDR3: TGTGCCATCAGTGACGGGACTAGCTGGGATACGCAGTATTTT. This sequence encodes CAISDGTSWDTQYF. The rearrangement uses TRBV10-3 and TRBJ2-3; 9 bases are a match to TRBD2. The CDR3 spans 14 residues. Trimming at V came to 3 bases and at J to 6 bases, leaving 4 bases not matched to a gene. CDR1 is ENHRY and CDR2 is SYGVKD in the germline V gene.

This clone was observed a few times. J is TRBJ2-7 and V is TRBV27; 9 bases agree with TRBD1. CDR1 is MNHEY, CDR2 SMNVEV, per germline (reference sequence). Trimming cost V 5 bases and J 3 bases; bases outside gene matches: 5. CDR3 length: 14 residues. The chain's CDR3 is CASSLHRGHYEQYF. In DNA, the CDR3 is TGTGCCAGCAGTCTCCACAGGGGGCACTACGAGCAGTACTTC.

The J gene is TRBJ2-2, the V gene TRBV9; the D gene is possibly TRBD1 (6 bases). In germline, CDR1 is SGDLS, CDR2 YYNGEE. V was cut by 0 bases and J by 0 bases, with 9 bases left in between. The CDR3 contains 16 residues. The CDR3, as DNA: TGTGCCAGCAGCGTAGGACAGGTTGCGAACACCGGGGAGCTGTTTTTT. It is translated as CASSVGQVANTGELFF.

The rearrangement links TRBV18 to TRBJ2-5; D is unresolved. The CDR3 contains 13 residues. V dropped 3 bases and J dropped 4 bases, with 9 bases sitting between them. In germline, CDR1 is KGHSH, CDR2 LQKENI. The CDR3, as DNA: TGTGCCAGCTCACCTGGCCTCTTAGAGACCCAGTACTTC. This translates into CASSPGLLETQYF.

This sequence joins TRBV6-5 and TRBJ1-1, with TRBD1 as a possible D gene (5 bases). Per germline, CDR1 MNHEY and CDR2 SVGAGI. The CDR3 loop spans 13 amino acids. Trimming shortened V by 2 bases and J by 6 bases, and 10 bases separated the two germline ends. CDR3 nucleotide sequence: TGTGCCAGCAGTTACGGGCAGGGCGCTGAAGCTTTCTTT. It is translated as CASSYGQGAEAFF.

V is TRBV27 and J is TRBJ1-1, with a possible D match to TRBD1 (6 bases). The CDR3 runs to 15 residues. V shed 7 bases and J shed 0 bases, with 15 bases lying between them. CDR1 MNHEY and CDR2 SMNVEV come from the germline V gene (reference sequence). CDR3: CASIPTAGVNTEAFF. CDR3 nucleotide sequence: TGTGCCAGCATCCCCACGGCAGGGGTGAACACTGAAGCTTTCTTT.

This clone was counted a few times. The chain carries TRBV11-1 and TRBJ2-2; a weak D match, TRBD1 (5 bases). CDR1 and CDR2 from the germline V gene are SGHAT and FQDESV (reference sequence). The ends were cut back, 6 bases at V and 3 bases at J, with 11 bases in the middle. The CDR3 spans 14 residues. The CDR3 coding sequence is TGTGCCAGCAGAACAGGCGTGGACACCGGGGAGCTGTTTTTT. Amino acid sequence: CASRTGVDTGELFF.